The next 24 T cell receptor beta chains were all read from a single sample in a study of identical twins. TCRdb re-analysed the 5' RACE reads in MiXCR, keeping a single row per CDR3 protein. The table shows a few hundred thousand distinct CDR3 sequences, with 7% to 9.5% occurring only once. The sequencing sample was made of naive T cells sorted from blood. Receptors were obtained from a woman aged 45-65 years in good health.

This chain links TRBV24-1 with TRBJ2-7, with D possibly TRBD2 on 6 matching bases. V dropped 6 bases and J dropped 3 bases, with 11 bases sitting between them. Germline CDR1 reads KGHDR; CDR2 reads SFDVKD. This CDR3 has 13 residues. The CDR3 DNA follows: TGTGCCACCAGTCGGCGGGAAAACTACGAGCAGTACTTC. Translation: CATSRRENYEQYF.

The rearrangement links TRBV3-1 to TRBJ2-1; tentatively, D is TRBD1 or TRBD2 (6 bases each). Trimming stripped 3 bases from V and 9 bases from J, with 15 bases between. This CDR3 is built from 14 residues. Germline V gene sequence: CDR1 LGHDT, CDR2 YNNKEL (reference sequence). The CDR3 spells CASSHASGAGEQFF. As DNA, the CDR3 is TGTGCCAGCAGCCACGCCTCGGGGGCGGGTGAGCAGTTCTTC.

This clonotype was seen ten or more times. The gene calls are TRBV10-3 and TRBJ2-1; no definite D call. The CDR3 loop spans 14 amino acids. The germline CDR1 and CDR2 sequences are ENHRY and SYGVKD. With 0 bases removed from V and 5 bases from J, the gap between germline ends came to 8 bases. CDR3 sequence: CAISESRLNNEQFF. For the CDR3, the DNA is TGTGCCATCAGTGAGTCGAGGCTAAACAATGAGCAGTTCTTC.

This clonotype was seen a handful of times. The V gene is TRBV29-1, the J gene TRBJ2-3, with D possibly TRBD2 on 7 matching bases. Trimming removed 6 bases from V and 0 bases from J, with 22 bases in between. CDR1 and CDR2 (germline): SQVTM, ANQGSEA. The CDR3 is 17 amino acids. Here the CDR3 reads CSVPGGGGLLSTDTQYF. CDR3 DNA: TGCAGCGTCCCTGGGGGAGGGGGACTACTTAGCACAGATACGCAGTATTTT.

This clonotype was recorded many times. V and J are TRBV11-2 and TRBJ1-6, with 7 bases aligning to TRBD1. This CDR3 has 15 residues. J was trimmed by 4 bases and V by 5 bases; bases with no gene match: 5. The V gene's germline CDR1 is SGHAT and CDR2 FQNNGV. The CDR3 loop reads CASSPTGTYNSPLHF. CDR3 DNA: TGTGCCAGCAGCCCGACAGGGACGTATAATTCACCCCTCCACTTT.

This clonotype turned up a few times. The J gene is TRBJ2-3, the V gene TRBV3-1, with 9 positions matching TRBD2. Germline V gene data show CDR1 as LGHDT and CDR2 as YNNKEL (reference sequence). Trimming removed 2 bases from V and 4 bases from J; junction bases left unmatched: 4. The CDR3 is made up of 15 amino acids. The CDR3 region is CASSQWREGADTQYF. CDR3 nucleotide sequence: TGTGCCAGCAGCCAATGGCGGGAGGGGGCAGATACGCAGTATTTT.

The sample holds many counts of this clonotype. The genes are TRBV11-2 and TRBJ2-1; D is undetermined. Trimming pared 6 bases from V and 3 bases from J, leaving 12 bases between. There are 14 residues in the CDR3. Germline loops: CDR1 SGHAT, CDR2 FQNNGV. CDR3 amino acids: CASRGIQDYNEQFF. CDR3 DNA: TGTGCCAGCAGAGGAATCCAGGACTACAATGAGCAGTTCTTC.

In its sample, this clonotype was seen a few times. V usage is TRBV5-1 and J usage is TRBJ1-1; D gene ambiguous. Germline values: CDR1 SGHRS, CDR2 YFSETQ. Trimming removed 7 bases from V and 0 bases from J, with 13 bases in between. The CDR3 is 14 amino acids. The CDR3 here is CASYPTGLNTEAFF. The CDR3 coding sequence is TGCGCCAGCTACCCGACGGGGTTGAACACTGAAGCTTTCTTT.

This clonotype was seen a few times. V gene TRBV29-1 combines with J gene TRBJ2-7; 7 bases map to TRBD1. With 6 bases clipped from V and 0 bases from J, the junction kept 2 bases outside the gene matches. The CDR3 contains 12 residues. In germline, CDR1 is SQVTM, CDR2 ANQGSEA. The CDR3 loop reads CSVRDSSYEQYF. The DNA for the CDR3 is TGCAGCGTCCGGGACAGCTCCTACGAGCAGTACTTC.

This clonotype was counted at least ten times. The rearrangement joins TRBV5-1 to TRBJ1-1, with a possible D match to TRBD1 (5 bases). This CDR3 contains 18 residues. The V and J ends lost 0 bases and 0 bases respectively, with 18 bases between them. Germline CDR1 SGHRS, CDR2 YFSETQ. This CDR3 reads CASSLGPGTKGMNTEAFF. The CDR3 DNA follows: TGCGCCAGCAGCTTGGGACCCGGGACCAAGGGGATGAACACTGAAGCTTTCTTT.

CDR3 bases: TGTGCCAGCACGAAGAGAGGTTCGAGGAACAATGAGCAGTTCTTC. Amino acid sequence: CASTKRGSRNNEQFF. The chain is built from TRBV3-1 and TRBJ2-1, with no clear D. The CDR3 totals 15 residues. Germline V CDR1 and CDR2: LGHDT, YNNKEL (reference sequence). The V end lost 7 bases, the J end lost 5 bases, and 18 bases lay between the germline ends.

The genes are TRBV5-6 and TRBJ2-1; D may match TRBD1 or TRBD2 (5 bases each). The V gene lost 4 bases and the J gene lost 9 bases, with 8 bases spanning the gap. The CDR3 covers 11 residues. In germline, CDR1 is SGHDT, CDR2 YYEEEE. The chain's CDR3 is CASSKGREQFF. CDR3 nucleotides: TGTGCCAGCAGCAAGGGACGTGAGCAGTTCTTC.

This clonotype was recorded many times. The chain uses TRBV6-9 and TRBJ2-7; TRBD1 aligns across 7 bases. The length of the CDR3 is 15 residues. J gave up 0 bases and V 7 bases, and 9 bases lay outside the gene matches. The V gene's germline CDR1 is MNHGY and CDR2 SVAAGI. Here the CDR3 reads CASTPPGTASYEQYV. The DNA of the CDR3 is TGTGCCAGCACCCCCCCTGGGACAGCCTCCTACGAGCAGTACGTC.

This clonotype has ten or more counts. This chain links TRBV7-2 with TRBJ2-1, with D perhaps TRBD1 or TRBD2 (5 bases each). The CDR3 loop spans 13 amino acids. CDR1 SGHTA and CDR2 FQGNSA come from the germline V gene. The V gene lost 1 base and the J gene lost 7 bases, with 8 bases spanning the gap. The chain's CDR3 is CASSLVWGNEQFF. The CDR3 coding sequence is TGTGCCAGCAGCTTAGTTTGGGGGAATGAGCAGTTCTTC.

Many counts were recorded for this clonotype. V is TRBV10-3 and J is TRBJ2-7; 7 nucleotides match TRBD1. The CDR3 loop spans 13 amino acids. CDR1 ENHRY and CDR2 SYGVKD come from the germline V gene. The ends lost 10 bases at V and 0 bases at J; junction bases unmatched: 6. CDR3 nucleotide sequence: TGTGCCACGAACAGACAGGGCTCCTACGAGCAGTACGTC. Amino acid sequence: CATNRQGSYEQYV.

This clonotype was observed at least ten times. This chain joins TRBV12-5 and TRBJ2-1; TRBD1 might be the D (5 bases). Deletions cut 0 bases from V and 8 bases from J, with 17 bases between. The germline V gene encodes CDR1 LGHNT and CDR2 FRNRAP. The CDR3 has 16 residues. CDR3 amino acids: CASGLVGRGSRDEQFF. The CDR3, as DNA: TGTGCTAGTGGTTTGGTAGGAAGGGGAAGTCGGGATGAGCAGTTCTTC.

This clonotype was seen ten or more times. CDR3 nucleotide sequence: TGTGCCAGCAGCCGGACAGGGGTAGACTACGAGCAGTACTTC. It is translated as CASSRTGVDYEQYF. The V call is TRBV9, the J call TRBJ2-7; 9 nucleotides agree with TRBD1. J gave up 3 bases and V 4 bases, and 5 bases lay outside the gene matches. The length of the CDR3 is 14 residues. Per germline, CDR1 SGDLS and CDR2 YYNGEE.

This clonotype has a handful of counts. In nucleotides, the CDR3 is TGTGCCAGCAGCGTAGTTCAGGGGGACTATGGCTACACCTTC. It is translated as CASSVVQGDYGYTF. This chain connects TRBV9 to TRBJ1-2; 7 bases align to TRBD1. The V gene's germline CDR1 is SGDLS and CDR2 YYNGEE. CDR3 length equals 14 residues. V gave up 0 bases and J gave up 3 bases; unmatched junction bases: 2.

This clonotype was seen a handful of times. The rearrangement joins TRBV7-2 to TRBJ2-3, with TRBD2 matching 16 bases. The CDR3 totals 15 residues. The V gene's germline CDR1 is SGHTA and CDR2 FQGNSA. J was trimmed by 10 bases and V by 5 bases; bases with no gene match: 6. CDR3 DNA: TGTGCCAGCAGCCCGGGACTAGCGGGAGGGCAGCCGCAGTATTTT. Protein sequence: CASSPGLAGGQPQYF.

This clonotype was observed at least ten times. The chain couples TRBV28 to TRBJ1-6, with TRBD1 identical over 8 bases. Germline CDR1 MDHEN, CDR2 SYDVKM. The V segment lost 6 bases and the J segment 4 bases; nucleotides outside the gene matches: 5. The CDR3 is made up of 15 amino acids. CDR3 coding DNA: TGTGCCAGCAGATGGGACAGGACGTATAATTCACCCCTCCACTTT. Translating gives CASRWDRTYNSPLHF.

This clonotype was detected many times. V usage is TRBV20-1 and J usage is TRBJ1-5, with TRBD1 as a possible D gene (6 bases). Germline CDR1 DFQATT, CDR2 SNEGSKA (reference sequence). The CDR3 covers 13 residues. V shed 1 base and J shed 2 bases, with 6 bases lying between them. CDR3 amino acids: CSARAGGNQPQHF. The DNA of the CDR3 is TGCAGTGCTAGAGCAGGGGGCAATCAGCCCCAGCATTTT.

CDR3 in DNA: TGTGCCAGCAGTTTCGATCCTACCTACGAGCAGTACTTC. Residues: CASSFDPTYEQYF. This chain joins TRBV12-3 or TRBV12-4 and TRBJ2-7; D is ambiguous. Trimming took off 3 bases at V and 2 bases at J, with 8 bases between the two ends. CDR3 length: 13 residues.

This clonotype was seen ten or more times. The rearrangement uses TRBV20-1 and TRBJ2-1, with 12 bases aligning to TRBD2. V trimming: 6 bases; J trimming: 4 bases; junction bases outside the gene matches: 4. Germline lookup yields CDR1 DFQATT and CDR2 SNEGSKA (reference sequence). This CDR3 contains 14 residues. The CDR3 region is CSAAGLAGYNEQFF. CDR3 nucleotides: TGCAGTGCCGCAGGACTAGCGGGGTACAATGAGCAGTTCTTC.

The table lists this clonotype with many counts. The chain employs TRBV27 and TRBJ2-1; 13 bases are a match to TRBD2. From germline, CDR1 is MNHEY and CDR2 SMNVEV (reference sequence). There are 17 residues in the CDR3. V dropped 3 bases and J dropped 4; count of bases not matched to a gene: 6. CDR3 bases: TGTGCCAGCAGTTTCTTACTAGCGGGGGGGACATACAATGAGCAGTTCTTC. Encoded protein: CASSFLLAGGTYNEQFF.